This T cell receptor (beta chain) comes out of a study of blood T cells in healthy people across ages. Overall study: Roughly one uniquely barcoded beta molecule per two T cells was captured.

The study, taken as a whole, reports: Aged donors had fewer naive CD4+ cells and lower diversity than long-lived donors. While age rose, TCR beta diversity per million T cells dropped in a roughly linear way. Strong correlation existed between TCR beta diversity and naive T cell percentage.

Looked up from germline, CDR1 is SGDLS and CDR2 is YYNGEE. The CDR3 sequence is 16 residues long. The J segment lost 4 bases and the V segment lost 0 bases, leaving 7 bases of the junction unmatched. As to this clonotype: Its antigen is unidentified.

Then a second PCR, running about 6 to 12 cycles, was carried out with a sample-barcoded 5' primer and a J-beta primer mix. TCRdb redid the calling of the 5' RACE reads with MiXCR, one entry per CDR3 protein. Altogether around 1,600,000 distinct CDR3 sequences are present, 40% to 45% being singletons, with the ten largest covering 4%. The receptor's source is a woman younger than 30 in good health. The sequenced sample was blood. The chain uses TRBV9 and TRBJ2-3; 8 bases agree with TRBD2. CDR3 sequence reads: CASSVGTGLGPDTQYF. CDR3 DNA: TGTGCCAGCAGCGTAGGAACGGGACTAGGCCCAGATACGCAGTATTTT.